This T cell receptor beta chain derives from a study of identical twins. Study results and limitations: Invariant MAIT and iNKT cells could partly confound zero-insertion analyses. In monozygotic twins, models underestimated the sharing of out-of-frame TCR alpha.

TCRdb re-called the 5' RACE reads with MiXCR, one entry per CDR3 protein. This sample has under 900,000 distinct CDR3 sequences; approximately 18% occur once, and the top ten carry around 12%. Remarks on this clonotype: Its antigen remains unidentified.

V lost 1 base, J lost 0 bases, and 7 bases lay in between. From germline, CDR1 is SGHTA and CDR2 FQGNSA. This CDR3 region has 15 residues. These records were also assigned to another study, of T cells expressing NK-cell markers. From that paper: Expanded clones of NKG2C+ T cells had an unclear HCMV specificity.

The sequencing input was PBMCs. This receptor was identified in a young woman in good health. V usage is TRBV7-2 and J usage is TRBJ2-1; D ambiguous. The CDR3 region has the DNA TGTGCCAGCAGCTTAGTTCCAGACTCCTACAATGAGCAGTTCTTC. This codes for CASSLVPDSYNEQFF.